The next 19 T cell receptor beta chains were all read from a single sample in a study of shared clonotypes between healthy human individuals. Produced via immunoSEQ multiplex PCR; TCRdb's table is partial and in-frame only. The sample comprises more than 1.2 million clones, 98% of which are singletons, and around 0.38% rests with the top ten. Material: naive CD4+ T cells sorted from blood. Regarding subset: CD45RA+ positively selected. The receptors here all came from a man between 25 and 39 years old in good health.

The rearrangement uses TRBV5-1 and TRBJ2-1, with 7 bases lining up with TRBD2. V shed 4 bases, J shed 6 bases, and the junction held 7 bases outside the gene matches. The germline CDR1 and CDR2 sequences are SGHRS and YFSETQ. The CDR3 consists of 14 residues. The CDR3 loop is CASSARTSTNEQFF. CDR3 DNA sequence: TGCGCCAGCAGCGCCCGGACTAGTACCAATGAGCAGTTCTTC.

V is TRBV7-2 and J is TRBJ2-2, with no clear D. Trimming removed 3 bases from V and 6 bases from J, with 5 bases in between. Looked up from germline, CDR1 is SGHTA and CDR2 is FQGNSA. There are 12 residues in the CDR3. The CDR3 sequence: CASSFGPGELFF. CDR3 DNA: TGTGCCAGCAGCTTTGGTCCCGGGGAGCTGTTTTTT.

The V and J genes are TRBV9 and TRBJ2-7; 10 positions match TRBD1. The germline V gene has CDR1 SGDLS and CDR2 YYNGEE. J was trimmed by 4 bases and V by 0 bases; bases with no gene match: 4. This CDR3 is built from 15 residues. The CDR3 protein is CASSVGWTGGYEQYF. The CDR3 nucleotides read TGTGCCAGCAGCGTAGGGTGGACAGGGGGTTACGAGCAGTACTTC.

A word on this clone: In the same sample, other DNA sequences code for this CDR3. J is TRBJ1-5 and V is TRBV18, with no clear D. Trimming took 2 bases from V and 2 from J, leaving 7 bases between them. The CDR3 contains 14 residues. Germline CDR1 reads KGHSH; CDR2 reads LQKENI. Here the CDR3 DNA reads TGTGCCAGCTCACCAAGTAGGGGCAATCAGCCCCAGCATTTT. It encodes CASSPSRGNQPQHF.

CDR3 in amino acids: CASSPNGIFYEQYF. The CDR3 bases are TGTGCCAGCTCACCGAACGGGATTTTCTACGAGCAGTACTTC. The chain combines TRBV18 with TRBJ2-7; TRBD2 is a possible D gene (5 bases). Germline CDR1 KGHSH, CDR2 LQKENI. The V end was cut by 3 bases, the J end by 3 bases, with 12 bases between. The CDR3 extends over 14 amino acids.

The chain has TRBV2 and TRBJ1-5; D is unclear. Germline V CDR1 and CDR2: SNHLY, FYNNEI. The CDR3 contains 13 residues. V lost 1 base and J 5 bases, leaving 6 bases between the germline ends. Here the CDR3 DNA reads TGTGCCAGCAGTGAAGGGTGGGATCAGCCCCAGCATTTT. Translated, it gives CASSEGWDQPQHF.

The chain employs TRBV7-3 and TRBJ2-3; tentatively, D is TRBD1 (5 bases). CDR1 and CDR2 from the germline V gene are SGHTA and FQGTGA. V was clipped by 3 bases and J by 3 bases, with 7 bases between them. The CDR3 loop spans 13 amino acids. The CDR3 loop reads CASSFQGTDTQYF. CDR3 coding DNA: TGTGCCAGCAGCTTCCAGGGAACAGATACGCAGTATTTT.

The V call is TRBV5-1, the J call TRBJ1-2, with TRBD1 matching over 10 bases. Germline V gene lookup returns CDR1 SGHRS and CDR2 YFSETQ. V lost 3 bases to trimming and J lost 7 bases; unmatched junction nucleotides: 3. The CDR3 sequence is 13 residues long. Here the CDR3 DNA reads TGCGCCAGCAGCTGGGACAGGGGCCCTGGCTACACCTTC. It translates to CASSWDRGPGYTF. Variable domain in full (rest from reference TRBV5-1 and TRBJ1-2): KAGVTQTPRYLIKTRGQQVTLSCSPISGHRSVSWYQQTPGQGLQFLFEYFSETQRNKGNFPGRFSGRQFSNSRSEMNVSTLELGDSALYLCASSWDRGPGYTFGSGTRLTVV.

With respect to this clone: The same CDR3 also results from other DNA sequences found in this sample. The chain recombines TRBV28 with TRBJ2-7; 10 bases fit TRBD1. Trimming took 5 bases from V and 3 from J; bases not matched to a gene: 7. Germline V gene lookup returns CDR1 MDHEN and CDR2 SYDVKM. CDR3 size: 15 residues. The CDR3 region has the DNA TGTGCCAGCAGTCCACCCGGGACAGGGGTCTACGAGCAGTACTTC. This translates into CASSPPGTGVYEQYF.

The sample holds one count of this clone. This chain joins TRBV5-5 and TRBJ2-1, with 9 positions matching TRBD1. The CDR3 runs to 19 residues. CDR1 and CDR2 (germline): SGHKS, YYEKEE (reference sequence). V trimming: 3 bases; J trimming: 2 bases; junction bases outside the gene matches: 15. This CDR3 is CASSSAPTRWDRAYNEQFF. The CDR3 DNA follows: TGTGCCAGCAGCTCTGCTCCCACGCGGTGGGACAGGGCCTACAATGAGCAGTTCTTC.

The rearrangement links TRBV9 to TRBJ2-5; D not resolved. Trimming removed 4 bases from V and 2 bases from J, with 15 bases in between. In germline, CDR1 is SGDLS, CDR2 YYNGEE. The CDR3 contains 15 residues. In DNA, the CDR3 is TGTGCCAGCAGCATCGCCCCACAGCTACAAGAGACCCAGTACTTC. Translation gives CASSIAPQLQETQYF.

The V and J genes are TRBV7-8 and TRBJ2-1, with D possibly matching TRBD1 (5 bases). This CDR3 has 13 amino acids. From germline, CDR1 is SGHVS and CDR2 FQNEAQ. Trimming removed 5 bases from V and 10 bases from J, with 15 bases in between. The CDR3 loop reads CASSAGLSGEQFF. The DNA for the CDR3 is TGTGCCAGCAGCGCCGGATTATCAGGGGAGCAGTTCTTC.

The gene calls are TRBV18 and TRBJ1-1; 10 nucleotides agree with TRBD1. The V and J ends lost 4 bases and 4 bases, in that order; junction bases with no gene match: 6. Looked up from germline, CDR1 is KGHSH and CDR2 is LQKENI. This CDR3 contains 15 residues. This CDR3 reads CASSQQGQGSTEAFF. CDR3 nucleotides: TGTGCCAGCTCACAGCAGGGACAGGGGAGCACTGAAGCTTTCTTT.

The chain recombines TRBV5-1 with TRBJ2-2, with TRBD2 identical over 7 bases. CDR1 and CDR2 from the germline V gene are SGHRS and YFSETQ. CDR3 length equals 16 residues. V was clipped by 0 bases and J by 0 bases; unmatched bases: 2. The CDR3 region is CASSLARGANTGELFF. In DNA, the CDR3 is TGCGCCAGCAGCTTGGCCCGGGGGGCGAACACCGGGGAGCTGTTTTTT.

This rearrangement joins TRBV6-5 to TRBJ2-7; 7 positions match TRBD2. Germline V lookup: CDR1 MNHEY, CDR2 SVGAGI. V trimming: 6 bases; J trimming: 2 bases; junction bases outside the gene matches: 7. The CDR3 loop spans 14 amino acids. CDR3 DNA: TGTGCCAGCAGGCTACTTGGACTAGCCTACGAGCAGTACTTC. Protein sequence: CASRLLGLAYEQYF.

V and J are TRBV28 and TRBJ2-1, with 8 bases lining up with TRBD2. The J segment lost 2 bases and the V segment lost 1 base, leaving 4 bases of the junction unmatched. This CDR3 has 16 residues. Germline loops: CDR1 MDHEN, CDR2 SYDVKM. The CDR3 spells CASSLSSGSAYNEQFF. CDR3 bases: TGTGCCAGCAGTTTATCGAGCGGGAGTGCCTACAATGAGCAGTTCTTC.

This clone was seen just once. The chain is built from TRBV27 and TRBJ2-3; perhaps TRBD2 as D (5 bases). Germline assignment: CDR1 MNHEY and CDR2 SMNVEV (reference sequence). The CDR3 has 13 residues. Trimming left V 6 bases short and J 7 bases short, with 14 bases between. The CDR3 here is CASSLAGVNTQYF. CDR3 bases: TGTGCCAGCAGCCTCGCGGGTGTAAATACGCAGTATTTT.

This chain joins TRBV6-5 and TRBJ1-2; D perhaps matches TRBD1 (6 bases). The CDR3 is made up of 14 amino acids. The ends were cut back, 6 bases at V and 4 bases at J, with 15 bases in the middle. Germline V CDR1 and CDR2: MNHEY, SVGAGI. In DNA form, the CDR3 reads TGTGCCAGCAGGGACAGTGGGACACCCTATGGCTACACCTTC. Translation: CASRDSGTPYGYTF.

In DNA, the CDR3 is TGTGCCAGCAGAGGAGTTATTTACACCGGGGAGCTGTTTTTT. Protein: CASRGVIYTGELFF. The J gene is TRBJ2-2, the V gene TRBV28; D remains ambiguous. There are 14 residues in the CDR3. V lost 6 bases and J 3 bases, leaving 11 bases between the germline ends. Germline loops: CDR1 MDHEN, CDR2 SYDVKM.